Following are 6 T cell receptor beta chains from one sample sequenced in a study of blood T cells in healthy people across ages. Then a second PCR, running roughly 7 to 11 cycles, was carried out with a sample-barcoded 5' primer and a J-beta primer mix. Each CDR3 protein gets one entry after TCRdb re-called the 5' RACE reads with MiXCR. This repertoire shows about 1 million distinct CDR3 sequences, 25% found once; its top ten account for about 0.72%. This same sample was also part of a study on T cells of mothers and their children.

Sequenced: blood. The receptors come from a girl aged 2 to 9 in good health.

The rearrangement uses TRBV19 and TRBJ2-1, with D possibly being TRBD1 or TRBD2 (5 bases each). There are 15 residues in the CDR3. V lost 7 bases and J lost 4, with 17 bases in between. Germline values: CDR1 LNHDA, CDR2 SQIVND (reference sequence). The CDR3 region is CASTSMGPTYNEQFF. CDR3 DNA: TGTGCCAGTACTTCTATGGGACCGACTTACAATGAGCAGTTCTTC.

The sample holds a few counts of this clonotype. J is TRBJ2-3 and V is TRBV29-1; D is undetermined. V lost 7 bases and J lost 3, with 11 bases in between. There are 12 residues in the CDR3. Germline CDR1 SQVTM, CDR2 ANQGSEA. Here the CDR3 reads CSADTRTDTQYF. The CDR3 DNA is TGCAGCGCCGACACGAGGACAGATACGCAGTATTTT.

The chain carries TRBV7-2 and TRBJ1-2; D is unclear. The length of the CDR3 is 13 residues. Germline loops: CDR1 SGHTA, CDR2 FQGNSA. V lost 2 bases, J lost 6 bases, and 10 bases lay in between. The CDR3 loop reads CASSLTGIDGYTF. In DNA, the CDR3 is TGTGCCAGCAGCTTAACCGGGATTGATGGCTACACCTTC.

The V call is TRBV6-5, the J call TRBJ2-5; TRBD2 aligns across 7 bases. With 0 bases clipped from V and 2 bases from J, the junction kept 9 bases outside the gene matches. The CDR3 totals 17 residues. Germline V CDR1 and CDR2: MNHEY, SVGAGI. The DNA for the CDR3 is TGTGCCAGCAGTTACTCCCGGACTAGAATGGGGCAAGAGACCCAGTACTTC. It yields the protein CASSYSRTRMGQETQYF.

This clonotype was seen at least ten times. The gene calls are TRBV11-2 and TRBJ2-5; 7 nucleotides agree with TRBD1. The last part of the DNA fits TRBJ2-7 better; the J call may be wrong. The CDR3 sequence is 12 residues long. Per the germline V gene, CDR1 is SGHAT and CDR2 is FQNNGV. The CDR3 is CASSPQGSEQYF. As DNA, the CDR3 is TGTGCCAGCAGCCCACAGGGGAGCGAGCAGTACTTC.

This rearrangement joins TRBV14 to TRBJ2-4; 7 bases agree with TRBD1. Germline-derived CDR1 and CDR2 are SGHDN and FVKESK. The CDR3 runs to 14 residues. V shed 4 bases and J 9 bases; nucleotides not matched to a gene: 9. In DNA, the CDR3 is TGTGCCAGCAGCCTTCGGGACAGCGGTGGCATTCAGTACTTC. Protein sequence: CASSLRDSGGIQYF.